Shown below are 15 T cell receptor beta chains from a single sample sequenced in a study of blood T cell dynamics during melanoma immunotherapy. The time point: week 3, after first cycle of checkpoint inhibitor. Sequencing was performed with immunoSEQ multiplex PCR; in TCRdb, only in-frame clones are kept and a portion is missing. In the table there are roughly 4,200 clones, around nine tenths of which are singletons. This sample comprised blood, obtained from a patient treated with checkpoint blockade. Receptor source: a human donor with melanoma.

The chain is built from TRBV5-4 and TRBJ2-1; D tentatively reads TRBD1 or TRBD2 (5 bases each). V was cut by 3 bases and J by 7 bases, with 17 bases left in between. Germline V CDR1 and CDR2: SGHNT, YYREEE (reference sequence). This CDR3 has 15 amino acids. The DNA of the CDR3 is TGTGCCAGCAGCTACCGAGCCGGGACGGGAAATGAGCAGTTCTTC. Translating it yields CASSYRAGTGNEQFF.

This chain links TRBV2 with TRBJ2-5, with 7 bases aligning to TRBD1. The CDR3 extends over 13 amino acids. CDR1 SNHLY and CDR2 FYNNEI come from the germline V gene. Trimming at V came to 6 bases and at J to 0 bases, leaving 1 base not matched to a gene. Here the CDR3 reads CASSGTDQETQYF. For the CDR3, the DNA is TGTGCCAGCAGCGGGACAGACCAAGAGACCCAGTACTTC.

The rearrangement uses TRBV6-6 and TRBJ1-1; D perhaps matches TRBD1 (6 bases). Per the germline V gene, CDR1 is MNHNY and CDR2 is SVGAGI (reference sequence). Trimming pared 2 bases from V and 4 bases from J, leaving 14 bases between. This CDR3 contains 15 residues. As DNA, the CDR3 is TGTGCCAGCAGTTACGGATCGGGGGCCAGCACTGAAGCTTTCTTT. It yields the protein CASSYGSGASTEAFF.

The chain employs TRBV5-6 and TRBJ2-6; tentative D call: TRBD1 (5 bases). This CDR3 is built from 15 residues. Germline CDR1 SGHDT, CDR2 YYEEEE. V lost 2 bases, J lost 0 bases, and 6 bases lay in between. CDR3 coding DNA: TGTGCCAGCAGCTTACAGGCCTCTGGGGCCAACGTCCTGACTTTC. Protein: CASSLQASGANVLTF.

The rearrangement uses TRBV6-1 and TRBJ2-7; possible D gene TRBD1, 6 bases. Trimming pared 7 bases from V and 5 bases from J, leaving 9 bases between. CDR3 length: 11 residues. CDR1 is MNHNS, CDR2 SASEGT, per germline. The CDR3 coding sequence is TGTGCCAGCAACAGGGTAAACGAGCAGTACTTC. This codes for CASNRVNEQYF.

The chain couples TRBV18 to TRBJ2-1, with D perhaps assigned TRBD1 or TRBD2 (5 bases each). This CDR3 has 12 residues. Trimming removed 2 bases from V and 8 bases from J, with 7 bases in between. Germline V lookup: CDR1 KGHSH, CDR2 LQKENI. CDR3 bases: TGTGCCAGCTCACCAGTGGGGGATGAGCAGTTCTTC. Translated: CASSPVGDEQFF.

This clone has a handful of counts. The chain uses TRBV29-1 and TRBJ1-1, with D perhaps matching TRBD1 (5 bases). V dropped 5 bases and J dropped 1 base, with 5 bases sitting between them. Germline CDR1 SQVTM, CDR2 ANQGSEA. This CDR3 spans 11 amino acids. The CDR3 DNA reads TGCAGCGTTCAGGGGAACACTGAAGCTTTCTTT. Encoded protein: CSVQGNTEAFF.

This sequence joins TRBV9 and TRBJ2-1; D possibly uses TRBD1 or TRBD2 (6 bases each). Germline CDR1 reads SGDLS; CDR2 reads YYNGEE. With 0 bases removed from V and 5 bases from J, the gap between germline ends came to 15 bases. The CDR3 has 16 residues. CDR3 amino acids: CASSVDPRGPDNEQFF. DNA of the CDR3: TGTGCCAGCAGCGTAGACCCCCGGGGGCCGGACAATGAGCAGTTCTTC.

The J gene is TRBJ2-7, the V gene TRBV5-1, with no clear D. The germline gives CDR1 SGHRS, CDR2 YFSETQ. Deletions cut 4 bases from V and 0 bases from J, with 8 bases between. CDR3 length equals 13 residues. In nucleotides, the CDR3 is TGCGCCAGCAGCGCGTTGAGCTCCTACGAGCAGTACTTC. This translates into CASSALSSYEQYF.

This sequence joins TRBV6-5 and TRBJ2-1; 10 bases are a match to TRBD2. This CDR3 comprises 14 residues. The germline gives CDR1 MNHEY, CDR2 SVGAGI. V was clipped by 6 bases and J by 5 bases; unmatched bases: 4. CDR3: CASSPSGGHNEQFF. The CDR3 DNA sequence: TGTGCCAGCAGCCCTAGCGGGGGTCACAATGAGCAGTTCTTC.

This clone was seen once. The chain uses TRBV23-1 and TRBJ2-7; D ambiguous. TRBV23-1 is annotated as an ORF whose role is uncertain. The CDR3 extends over 15 amino acids. Trimming left V 8 bases short and J 6 bases short, with 23 bases between. The DNA for the CDR3 is TGCGCCAGCCTTGGGTCCACCCGTGGGTTGGGCGAGCAGTACTTC. This sequence encodes CASLGSTRGLGEQYF.

The chain recombines TRBV28 with TRBJ1-2; D is uncertain. V was trimmed by 7 bases and J by 5 bases, leaving 17 bases between them. The germline CDR1 and CDR2 sequences are MDHEN and SYDVKM. CDR3 length: 14 residues. CDR3: CASTLSSPPYGYTF. CDR3 DNA sequence: TGTGCCAGCACCCTTTCTTCTCCTCCATATGGCTACACCTTC.

This chain joins TRBV11-3 and TRBJ2-7; TRBD2 might be the D (6 bases). CDR1 SGHNT and CDR2 YENEEA come from the germline V gene. The ends were cut back, 8 bases at V and 2 bases at J, with 10 bases in the middle. This CDR3 has 12 amino acids. The CDR3 loop is CASGGSPYEQYF. The CDR3 bases are TGTGCCAGCGGGGGGAGCCCCTACGAGCAGTACTTC.

Only a few counts were recorded for this clone. V is TRBV5-4 and J is TRBJ1-2, with D uncertain. Germline CDR1 is SGHNT and CDR2 is YYREEE (reference sequence). Between the trimmed V and J ends, which lost 2 bases and 0 bases, there was a span of 8 bases. The CDR3 loop spans 14 amino acids. This chain's CDR3 is CASSFPGTNYGYTF. CDR3 nucleotide sequence: TGTGCCAGCAGCTTTCCAGGAACTAACTATGGCTACACCTTC. Using reference TRBV5-4 and TRBJ1-2 for the parts outside the CDR3, the full variable domain is ETGVTQSPTHLIKTRGQQVTLRCSSQSGHNTVSWYQQALGQGPQFIFQYYREEENGRGNFPPRFSGLQFPNYSSELNVNALELDDSALYLCASSFPGTNYGYTFGSGTRLTVV.

The chain recombines TRBV7-2 with TRBJ2-7, with D perhaps assigned TRBD1 or TRBD2 (5 bases each). This CDR3 contains 15 residues. Germline CDR1 is SGHTA and CDR2 is FQGNSA. Trimming cost V 3 bases and J 4 bases, with 16 bases left between them. This chain's CDR3 is CASSFLRGDLYEQYF. The DNA for the CDR3 is TGTGCCAGCAGCTTTCTCCGAGGGGACCTTTACGAGCAGTACTTC.